The clone carrying this T cell receptor (beta chain) was counted at least ten times. V was shortened by 0 bases and J by 7 bases, with 6 bases between the two germline ends. This CDR3 region has 12 residues. Germline V gives CDR1 SGHAT, CDR2 FQNNGV. This sample was taken from a study of T cells in Graves' hyperthyroidism and ophthalmopathy. There were TCR beta CDR3 regions amplified from RNA transcripts. Using the HTBI primer set, a first-round RT-PCR was run on the TCR CDR3. TCRdb re-analysed the multiplex PCR reads in MiXCR, keeping a single row per CDR3 protein. The top ten hold around 10% of the sample, which has around 800,000 distinct CDR3 sequences, around 39% seen once.

The receptor was derived from a man younger than 35 with Graves' hyperthyroidism. The rearrangement uses TRBV11-2 and TRBJ2-5; D is ambiguous. Sample: blood. CDR3 region: CASSLEIGTQYF. As DNA, the CDR3 is TGTGCCAGCAGCTTAGAGATAGGGACCCAGTACTTC.